One T cell receptor beta chain is described in this entry. This clonotype has a count of ten or more. The antigen it recognizes is unknown. Base quality data are lacking; no much larger clone is found one base away. The library relied on multiplex PCR. TCRdb names Illumina HiSeq 4000 as the instrument used. iRepertoire HTBI primers and Arm-PCR amplification of CDR3 regions were used to construct TCR beta libraries. Before sequencing, the PCR products underwent gel purification. The paper's data handling went like this. Gene usage analysis of CDR3 amino acid clonotypes used the 55 to 65 TRBV and about 15 TRBJ segments found across samples. COPE and FqMerger were used to merge the filtered high-quality paired reads into contigs. Contigs were aligned with BLAST to IMGT TRBV, TRBD and TRBJ reference genes, and CDR3 was defined per IMGT. Highly expanded clones were defined as clonotypes with a frequency above 0.1%. Shannon entropy served as the measure of repertoire diversity, while the Gini coefficient captured V-J evenness. A clonotype was considered public if more than one individual shared it. TCRdb reran the public reads through fastp at Q25 and MiXCR, keeping productive beta chains. Identical CDR3 protein sequences are pooled into one entry, listed with their most common genes and DNA. TCRdb's processing, not the authors' own work, is the source of the V and J calls. Recorded for this sample are a few hundred thousand distinct CDR3 sequences; 21% of them occurred a single time. The ten biggest clones cover around 15% of the sample.

Cut back by 2 bases and 1 base, the V and J ends lie 8 bases apart. The CDR3 runs 14 residues from the cysteine to the phenylalanine. The CDR3 DNA has 42 bases and is translated from base 1. Explained via the paper, the time point label denotes: persistent/refractory GD, antithyroid drugs over 5 years with positive TRAb. For both TCR sequencing and RNA sequencing, RNA was extracted from PBMCs using TRIzol. The diagnosis of Graves' disease followed American Thyroid Association guidelines. Recruitment of patients was carried out at an endocrinology department in Xi'an, China. Each patient gave approximately 9.7 milliliters of peripheral blood, collected in an EDTA anticoagulant tube. Ficoll Paque Plus density gradient separation was used to isolate PBMCs, and no further T cell sorting was done. RNA quality was checked with an Agilent 2100 Bioanalyzer and agarose gel, and concentration with a NanoDrop 2000.

These data come from a study of regulatory T cells in long-lasting Graves disease (TCRdb year 2021). Concerning the study at large: Persistent Graves' disease meant more than 5 years of antithyroid drug treatment with TSH receptor autoantibodies that stayed positive. On average, persistent Graves' disease patients in the clinical cohort had been on antithyroid drugs for about 10 years. A total of roughly 35 samples underwent TCR sequencing: some 13 from persistent and about 20 from newly diagnosed Graves' disease patients. Patients with persistent Graves' disease were compared with patients with newly diagnosed Graves' disease using TCR sequencing and RNA sequencing of peripheral blood. The study took place in China and was registered as a clinical trial. General study outcomes and caveats: The authors noted that the small sample size was a limitation that may lower accuracy. The study examined only peripheral blood because the primary lesion, thyroid tissue, could not be accessed. Persistent patients shared more public clonotypes among themselves (over 2,500) than newly diagnosed patients did (over 950). Compared with newly diagnosed patients, patients with persistent Graves' disease had lower TCR Shannon entropy and fewer highly expanded clones, which suggests clonal expansion. Sequencing and analysis were restricted to the TCR beta chain. Persistent disease showed preferential use of TRBV28, TRBJ1-2 and TRBJ2-5, whereas newly diagnosed disease favored TRBV20-1 and TRBJ2-1.

The chain uses TRBV12-3 or TRBV12-4 and TRBJ1-1; a confident D gene designation cannot be given. Here the sequenced sample was peripheral blood mononuclear cells (PBMCs), taken when the disease was refractory, from a patient treated with antithyroid drugs. This TCR came from a female donor with Graves disease. The base sequence is TGTGCCAGCAGTTTAAGTTCAGCGAACACTGAAGCTTTCTTT. Translated, it reads CASSLSSANTEAFF.